This is a list of T cell receptor beta chains from one sample in a study of a mutant IDH1 vaccine in newly diagnosed glioma. No antigen is known for these receptors. The protocol was immunoSEQ multiplex PCR, while the TCRdb copy is restricted to in-frame clones and leaves out a portion. Among around 44,000 clones, roughly 80% were seen once, and the ten largest hold around 6.7%. Sequences were derived from PBMCs, sampled from a glioma patient whose treatment included an IDH1 peptide vaccine. These receptors came from a middle-aged man with glioma. The CDR3 runs from the conserved cysteine through the conserved F or W. The order of the fields is J gene, CDR3 length, D gene, V gene, clone size, CDR3 protein, CDR3 DNA. The D gene is left open where the match is weak. Some rows mark clone size as missing; the rest say once, few, many or name a class of expanded clone.

TRBJ2-7	14	NA	TRBV19	NA	CASSIGVNTYEQYF	TGTGCCAGTAGTATCGGGGTCAACACCTACGAGCAGTACTTC
TRBJ2-1	13	NA	TRBV15	once	CATKSNSAGEQFF	TGTGCCACCAAGTCAAACTCGGCGGGGGAGCAGTTCTTC
TRBJ1-1	14	TRBD1	TRBV6-5	NA	CASSDPDRGTEAFF	TGTGCCAGCAGTGACCCGGACAGGGGCACTGAAGCTTTCTTT
TRBJ2-7	12	NA	TRBV13	NA	CASSLEVHEQYF	TGTGCCAGCAGCCTCGAGGTCCACGAGCAGTACTTC
TRBJ2-7	14	NA	TRBV11-2	NA	CASSFGGRSYEQYF	TGTGCCAGCAGCTTCGGGGGGCGCAGCTACGAGCAGTACTTC
TRBJ2-2	12	NA	TRBV7-8	NA	CASSPYSGELFF	TGTGCCAGCAGCCCATACTCCGGGGAGCTGTTTTTT
TRBJ1-4	15	NA	TRBV2	few	CASSPEKGTNEKLFF	TGTGCCAGCAGCCCTGAAAAGGGAACTAATGAAAAACTGTTTTTT
TRBJ2-7	15	NA	TRBV2	NA	CASPRGGQDSYEQYF	TGTGCCAGCCCTAGGGGGGGACAGGACTCCTACGAGCAGTACTTC
TRBJ2-7	15	TRBD2	TRBV6-6	NA	CASSYYGGGSYEQYF	TGTGCCAGCAGCTACTACGGGGGGGGATCCTACGAGCAGTACTTC
TRBJ2-1	16	TRBD1	TRBV5-1	NA	CASSDGLTGANNEQFF	TGCGCCAGCAGCGACGGACTGACAGGGGCTAACAATGAGCAGTTCTTC
TRBJ2-7	16	NA	TRBV30	NA	CAWSRGLGRGIYEQYF	TGTGCCTGGAGCCGAGGGTTGGGCAGGGGCATCTACGAGCAGTACTTC
TRBJ1-1	15	TRBD1	TRBV6-5	NA	CASSYSVQGGREAFF	TGTGCCAGCAGTTACTCGGTACAGGGGGGAAGGGAAGCTTTCTTT
TRBJ2-3	14	NA	TRBV5-1	NA	CASSWQDSTDTQYF	TGCGCCAGCAGCTGGCAGGACAGCACAGATACGCAGTATTTT
TRBJ2-2	16	TRBD1	TRBV6-5	NA	CASSYSMGQHTGELFF	TGTGCCAGCAGTTACTCGATGGGACAGCACACCGGGGAGCTGTTTTTT
TRBJ1-2	15	TRBD1	TRBV19	NA	CASSIPGTGFVGYTF	TGTGCCAGTAGTATACCGGGGACAGGGTTTGTCGGCTACACCTTC
TRBJ2-1	14	NA	TRBV27	few	CASSLSGAYNEQFF	TGTGCCAGCAGTTTATCGGGGGCCTACAATGAGCAGTTCTTC
TRBJ1-1	14	NA	TRBV4-2	once	CASSQDNGNTEAFF	TGTGCCAGCAGCCAAGATAACGGTAACACTGAAGCTTTCTTT
TRBJ2-3	16	TRBD2	TRBV18	NA	CASSPYSGGRTDTQYF	TGTGCCAGCTCCCCATACAGCGGGGGGAGGACAGATACGCAGTATTTT
TRBJ1-2	13	NA	TRBV7-8	NA	CASSFTENYGYTF	TGTGCCAGCAGCTTTACAGAGAACTATGGCTACACCTTC
TRBJ1-2	15	NA	TRBV28	NA	CASSPAGGRDYGYTF	TGTGCCAGCAGTCCGGCGGGGGGGCGGGACTATGGCTACACCTTC
TRBJ1-1	13	NA	TRBV18	NA	CASSQQEYTEAFF	TGTGCCAGCTCCCAGCAGGAGTACACTGAAGCTTTCTTT
TRBJ2-5	14	NA	TRBV7-9	once	CASSLLRGGETQYF	TGTGCCAGCAGCTTATTACGGGGTGGAGAGACCCAGTACTTC
TRBJ1-1	16	NA	TRBV27	once	CASSFDWGGQNTEAFF	TGTGCCAGCAGTTTCGATTGGGGGGGCCAGAACACTGAAGCTTTCTTT
TRBJ2-3	13	NA	TRBV6-4	NA	CASSEQETDTQYF	TGTGCCAGCAGTGAGCAGGAGACAGATACGCAGTATTTT
TRBJ1-1	12	NA	TRBV5-4	few	CASSPPVGEAFF	TGTGCCAGCAGCCCCCCGGTCGGGGAAGCTTTCTTT
TRBJ2-2	15	NA	TRBV2	NA	CASSGTRLDTGELFF	TGTGCCAGCAGCGGCACCCGGCTTGACACCGGGGAGCTGTTTTTT
TRBJ2-1	14	NA	TRBV2	NA	CASSGISWSDEQFF	TGTGCCAGCAGTGGTATTAGTTGGAGCGATGAGCAGTTCTTC